The 23 T cell receptor beta chains presented below share a single source sample, sequenced in a study of read filtering for tumor transcriptome and immune sequencing. The library was built from around 0.4 ug RNA with molecular barcoded adaptors for alpha/delta and beta/gamma chains. Each CDR3 protein gets one entry after TCRdb re-called the reads with MiXCR. The data contain tens of thousands of distinct CDR3 sequences, 11% to 15% of them singletons. Sequencing was performed on a population of CD138-negative cells sorted from bone marrow. The source is a donor at least 40 years old with multiple myeloma.

J is TRBJ1-4 and V is TRBV6-1; 9 bases agree with TRBD1. Germline values: CDR1 MNHNS, CDR2 SASEGT. CDR3 length equals 13 residues. V was pared by 11 bases and J by 7 bases, with 8 bases of the junction left unmatched. The CDR3 is CALKGTGTEKLFF. In DNA, the CDR3 is TGTGCCCTCAAGGGGACAGGGACTGAAAAACTGTTTTTT.

A remark on this clonotype: The germline gene is not matched at one end of the junction; a read error may be the cause. This chain connects TRBV6-4 to TRBJ2-1, with D unclear. Germline CDR1 reads MRHNA; CDR2 reads SNTAGT. The CDR3 runs 13 residues. The CDR3 loop is CASSAGSFNEQFF. The CDR3 region has the DNA TGTGCCAGCAGTGCCGGATCCTTCAATGAGCAGTTCTTC.

This clonotype was seen at least ten times. This chain connects TRBV20-1 to TRBJ1-1; D is perhaps TRBD1 (6 bases). The germline gives CDR1 DFQATT, CDR2 SNEGSKA (reference sequence). The CDR3 has 14 amino acids. V gave up 4 bases and J gave up 0 bases, with 12 bases separating them. The CDR3 sequence: CSAMGGQVNTEAFF. DNA for the CDR3: TGCAGTGCTATGGGGGGGCAGGTGAACACTGAAGCTTTCTTT.

The chain has TRBV29-1 and TRBJ2-5; D unresolved. The V end was cut by 5 bases, the J end by 0 bases, with 13 bases between. Germline CDR1 reads SQVTM; CDR2 reads ANQGSEA. This CDR3 contains 14 residues. The DNA for the CDR3 is TGCAGCGTTTACGGTTACAGAAACCAAGAGACCCAGTACTTC. Its protein product is CSVYGYRNQETQYF.

A word on this clonotype: The junction shows a germline mismatch at one end, possibly a read error. The chain carries TRBV7-2 and TRBJ2-2; D might be TRBD1 (7 bases). The CDR3 is made up of 14 amino acids. Germline CDR1 reads SGHTA; CDR2 reads FQGNSA. DNA of the CDR3: TGTGCCAGCAGCGACAGACAGGGCACCGGGGGGCTGTTTTTT. Translating gives CASSDRQGTGGLFF.

This clonotype was detected many times. The V and J genes are TRBV15 and TRBJ2-5, with 7 bases matching TRBD1. The V segment lost 5 bases and the J segment 2 bases; nucleotides outside the gene matches: 5. Germline values: CDR1 LNHNV, CDR2 YYDKDF (reference sequence). The CDR3 has 14 amino acids. CDR3 region: CATSGYRGQETQYF. The CDR3 bases are TGTGCCACCAGCGGTTACAGGGGACAAGAGACCCAGTACTTC.

This clonotype was observed at least ten times. The J gene is TRBJ1-4, the V gene TRBV7-8, with D possibly matching TRBD1 (6 bases). CDR1 and CDR2 from the germline V gene are SGHVS and FQNEAQ. CDR3 length equals 15 residues. The ends were cut back, 2 bases at V and 4 bases at J, with 11 bases in the middle. The CDR3 nucleotides are TGTGCCAGCAGCTTATCCACAGGGTATAATGAAAAACTGTTTTTT. Encoded protein: CASSLSTGYNEKLFF.

This clonotype was seen only a few times. This sequence joins TRBV20-1 and TRBJ2-7; 7 positions match TRBD2. The V and J ends lost 0 bases and 2 bases, in that order; junction bases with no gene match: 13. The CDR3 sequence is 17 residues long. CDR1 and CDR2 (germline): DFQATT, SNEGSKA (reference sequence). CDR3 nucleotide sequence: TGCAGTGCTAGAGACCGCCACCGCGGGAGTTCGACCTACGAGCAGTACTTC. Translating gives CSARDRHRGSSTYEQYF.

This clonotype was recorded many times. The V and J genes are TRBV29-1 and TRBJ2-1; weak D call: TRBD1 (6 bases). The CDR3 has 14 residues. Germline CDR1 and CDR2: SQVTM and ANQGSEA. Trimming stripped 4 bases from V and 3 bases from J, with 13 bases between. Here the CDR3 DNA reads TGCAGCGTTGTCCCAGGGGCGGGCTACAATGAGCAGTTCTTC. Encoded protein: CSVVPGAGYNEQFF.

A remark on this clonotype: Just one base apart from a much larger clone, this may be a read error. In DNA, the CDR3 is TGTGCCTGGAGTCGTGGGAGCGGGGCTAGCAATGAGCAGTTCTTC. It yields the protein CAWSRGSGASNEQFF. The chain uses TRBV30 and TRBJ2-1; 7 bases match TRBD2. The junction had 10 bases not matched to a gene; V was cut back by 2 bases and J by 6 bases. Per germline, CDR1 GTSNPN and CDR2 SVGIG (reference sequence). CDR3 length equals 15 residues.

This clonotype was found many times. This chain joins TRBV12-3 or TRBV12-4 and TRBJ2-1; D is ambiguous. V lost 6 bases and J lost 0, with 12 bases in between. The CDR3 covers 15 residues. CDR3 loop: CASRPKRFSYNEQFF. The CDR3 DNA sequence: TGTGCCAGCAGACCTAAGAGGTTCTCCTACAATGAGCAGTTCTTC.

This clonotype was observed a few times. The V and J genes are TRBV28 and TRBJ1-5, with 11 bases fitting TRBD1. The germline CDR1 and CDR2 sequences are MDHEN and SYDVKM. This CDR3 spans 18 amino acids. The V gene end was trimmed by 2 bases and the J gene end by 2 bases; junction bases not matched to a gene: 8. CDR3 in DNA: TGTGCCAGCAGTTTAATCCGGGACAGGGGGATTGGCAATCAGCCCCAGCATTTT. It specifies CASSLIRDRGIGNQPQHF.

This clonotype was seen at least ten times. The chain employs TRBV19 and TRBJ2-1, with TRBD1 identical over 7 bases. This CDR3 spans 15 amino acids. CDR1 is LNHDA and CDR2 is SQIVND in the germline V gene (reference sequence). Losses at the gene ends were 5 bases for V and 2 bases for J; bases not matched to a gene: 6. The CDR3 DNA is TGTGCCAGTAGTGATCGACAGGGACCCTACAATGAGCAGTTCTTC. This sequence encodes CASSDRQGPYNEQFF.

This clonotype has only a few counts. The rearrangement links TRBV6-1 to TRBJ2-3, with TRBD2 identical over 10 bases. Germline CDR1 reads MNHNS; CDR2 reads SASEGT. The CDR3 spans 15 residues. V dropped 1 base and J dropped 6; count of bases not matched to a gene: 4. As DNA, the CDR3 is TGTGCCAGCAGTGAAGAAGCGGGAGGGCCGGATACGCAGTATTTT. Encoded protein: CASSEEAGGPDTQYF.

This clonotype was seen only once. A single base separates this from a much larger clone, so it may be a read error. Here the CDR3 reads CASSSGLAGGYEQYF. The CDR3 DNA follows: TGTGCCAGCAGCTCGGGACTAGCGGGGGGCTACGAGCAGTACTTC. The chain links TRBV11-2 to TRBJ2-7; 15 bases line up with TRBD2. Germline V gene lookup returns CDR1 SGHAT and CDR2 FQNNGV. V lost 4 bases, J lost 3 bases, and 1 base stayed unmatched. This CDR3 has 15 residues.

This clonotype was seen a handful of times. V is TRBV5-6 and J is TRBJ2-1, with D unclear. The germline V gene encodes CDR1 SGHDT and CDR2 YYEEEE. The CDR3 covers 12 residues. With 2 bases removed from V and 8 bases from J, the gap between germline ends came to 8 bases. CDR3 in DNA: TGTGCCAGCAGCTTAGTTGATGATGAGCAGTTCTTC. This translates into CASSLVDDEQFF.

The J gene is TRBJ2-2, the V gene TRBV30; 9 bases align to TRBD2. The CDR3 extends over 15 amino acids. In germline, CDR1 is GTSNPN, CDR2 SVGIG (reference sequence). Losses at the gene ends were 2 bases for V and 3 bases for J; bases not matched to a gene: 4. CDR3 residues: CAWSLTSGYTGELFF. The CDR3 DNA follows: TGTGCCTGGAGTCTAACTAGCGGGTACACCGGGGAGCTGTTTTTT.

On this clonotype itself: This may be a read error, as it is one base from a much larger clone. The CDR3 coding sequence is TGCAGCGCCGCGATACAGGGGAGCACTGAAGCTTTCTTT. Its protein is CSAAIQGSTEAFF. This rearrangement joins TRBV29-1 to TRBJ1-1, with TRBD1 identical over 7 bases. With V trimmed by 7 bases and J by 4 bases, 9 bases remained unmatched. CDR3 length: 13 amino acids. Looked up from germline, CDR1 is SQVTM and CDR2 is ANQGSEA.

The V call is TRBV20-1, the J call TRBJ2-3; 9 bases agree with TRBD2. The CDR3 totals 15 residues. V was clipped by 6 bases and J by 2 bases; unmatched bases: 9. From germline, CDR1 is DFQATT and CDR2 SNEGSKA (reference sequence). The CDR3, as DNA: TGCAGTGCCCCCGGCGGGAGGGCCCTCACAGATACGCAGTATTTT. This encodes CSAPGGRALTDTQYF.

This clonotype was counted at least ten times. This chain connects TRBV28 to TRBJ1-5; 9 bases are a match to TRBD1. Germline trimming cut 6 bases from V and 6 bases from J; bases unmatched to any gene: 6. Per germline, CDR1 MDHEN and CDR2 SYDVKM. The CDR3 has 14 amino acids. The CDR3 coding sequence is TGTGCCAGCAGCCGGGGACAGGGTGCTCAGCCCCAGCATTTT. Amino acid sequence: CASSRGQGAQPQHF.

This clonotype came up many times. This chain joins TRBV7-8 and TRBJ2-1, with TRBD1 as a possible D gene (6 bases). V was pared by 1 base and J by 0 bases, with 13 bases between. Germline V gives CDR1 SGHVS, CDR2 FQNEAQ. There are 17 residues in the CDR3. CDR3 DNA: TGTGCCAGCAGCTTAGGTCACAGGGAGAGCTCCTACAATGAGCAGTTCTTC. Its translation is CASSLGHRESSYNEQFF.

In its sample, this clonotype was seen a few times. A much more abundant neighbour one base away suggests this may be a read error. Because the CDR3's place on the DNA is in doubt, the DNA is left out and the CDR3 is given as listed by TCRdb. The chain carries TRBV20-1 and TRBJ1-1. From germline, CDR1 is DFQATT and CDR2 SNEGSKA (reference sequence). 15 amino acids form the CDR3, both terminal residues included. This chain's CDR3 is CSARWGFGSRTEAVF.

Note on this clonotype: A much larger clone differs from this one at a single base, so this may be a read error. The chain uses TRBV7-2 and TRBJ2-1; 8 bases fit TRBD1. CDR1 and CDR2 from the germline V gene are SGHTA and FQGNSA. The V gene end was trimmed by 4 bases and the J gene end by 6 bases; junction bases not matched to a gene: 5. This CDR3 comprises 14 residues. CDR3 DNA sequence: TGTGCCAGCAGCTCCCGGGACAGGTTCAATGAGCAGTTCTTC. Its translation is CASSSRDRFNEQFF.